Below are 27 T cell receptor beta chains sequenced from a single sample in a study of Ad26.COV2.S vaccination and SARS-CoV-2 variants (dated by TCRdb to the early 2020s). The sample's time point label, in plain terms: individuals recovered from natural SARS-CoV-2 infection. Library construction relied on the immunoSEQ multiplex PCR assay. TCRdb obtained this table from immuneACCESS and retained in-frame rearrangements with V and J assigned. These tables miss some clones; where compared with another copy, unresolved V genes account for less than half of the shortfall, and the remainder is unexplained. In all, the sample holds over 130,000 clones, and 86% of those were seen once. Of the sample, 5% falls within the top ten clones. The input for sequencing was peripheral blood, taken after recovery from COVID-19. These receptors all stem from a human donor who had recovered from COVID-19.

The gene calls are TRBV3-1 (or the pseudogene TRBV3-2) and TRBJ2-7, with TRBD1 matching 7 bases. The germline CDR1 and CDR2 sequences are LGHDT and YNNKEL (reference sequence). V shed 3 bases and J 3 bases; nucleotides not matched to a gene: 8. The CDR3 has 15 amino acids. The CDR3 here is CASSQQTGLGYEQYF. In DNA form, the CDR3 reads TGTGCCAGCAGCCAGCAGACAGGGCTCGGCTACGAGCAGTACTTC.

The rearrangement uses TRBV7-9 and TRBJ1-2, with a weak D call TRBD1 (6 bases). The CDR3 sequence is 15 residues long. The V gene's germline CDR1 is SEHNR and CDR2 FQNEAQ (reference sequence). V shed 5 bases and J shed 5 bases, with 18 bases lying between them. The CDR3 nucleotides read TGTGCCAGCAGCACGGCGGGCAGGGGCCCGTATGGCTACACCTTC. Translation gives CASSTAGRGPYGYTF.

This clone was observed a few times. The genes are TRBV7-2 and TRBJ2-2, with 15 bases identical to TRBD2. J lost 1 base, V lost 10 bases, and 7 bases had no gene match. The CDR3 runs to 17 residues. Germline V gene data show CDR1 as SGHTA and CDR2 as FQGNSA. CDR3 amino acids: CATTPGLAGGNTGELFF. The CDR3 DNA sequence: TGTGCCACCACACCGGGACTAGCGGGGGGGAACACCGGGGAGCTGTTTTTT.

The chain is built from TRBV18 and TRBJ2-1, with a weak D call TRBD1 (6 bases). Trimming took 8 bases from V and 0 from J, leaving 14 bases between them. The V gene's germline CDR1 is KGHSH and CDR2 LQKENI. The CDR3 spans 15 residues. The CDR3 reads CASTLQGSSYNEQFF. CDR3 nucleotides: TGTGCCAGCACTTTACAGGGCAGCTCCTACAATGAGCAGTTCTTC.

The rearrangement links TRBV7-2 to TRBJ2-7, with 8 bases lining up with TRBD1. Per germline, CDR1 SGHTA and CDR2 FQGNSA. The CDR3 length is 15 residues. V gave up 5 bases and J gave up 4 bases; unmatched junction bases: 10. CDR3 region: CASSPEGTGKYEQYF. The CDR3 nucleotides read TGTGCCAGCAGCCCCGAAGGGACAGGAAAATACGAGCAGTACTTC.

The chain couples TRBV7-8 to TRBJ2-2; tentative D call: TRBD1 (6 bases). The CDR3 contains 16 residues. V lost 1 base, J lost 0 bases, and 9 bases lay in between. Germline V gives CDR1 SGHVS, CDR2 FQNEAQ. CDR3 loop: CASSLVTGTNTGELFF. CDR3 coding DNA: TGTGCCAGCAGCTTAGTAACAGGGACGAACACCGGGGAGCTGTTTTTT. Together with reference TRBV7-8 and TRBJ2-2, the CDR3 gives the full variable domain: GAGVSQSPRYKVAKRGQDVALRCDPISGHVSLFWYQQALGQGPEFLTYFQNEAQLDKSGLPSDRFFAERPEGSVSTLKIQRTQQEDSAVYLCASSLVTGTNTGELFFGEGSRLTVL.

V and J are TRBV3-1 (or the pseudogene TRBV3-2) and TRBJ1-4; no clear D. With 0 bases removed from V and 9 bases from J, the gap between germline ends came to 14 bases. This CDR3 has 15 amino acids. CDR1 is LGHDT, CDR2 YNNKEL, per germline (reference sequence). The CDR3 loop reads CASSQEKPLTQKLFF. The CDR3 DNA is TGTGCCAGCAGCCAAGAAAAGCCACTCACCCAAAAACTGTTTTTT.

The V gene is TRBV6-5, the J gene TRBJ2-7; the D gene could be TRBD1 or TRBD2 (5 bases each). The CDR3 runs 12 residues. V lost 7 bases and J lost 5, with 12 bases in between. Germline V gives CDR1 MNHEY, CDR2 SVGAGI. The CDR3 region has the DNA TGTGCCAGCACTAGCCGAGGGGACGAGCAGTACTTC. It codes for CASTSRGDEQYF.

The rearrangement links TRBV5-6 to TRBJ1-1, with 7 bases matching TRBD1. V shed 1 base, J shed 0 bases, and the junction held 12 bases outside the gene matches. The germline V gene has CDR1 SGHDT and CDR2 YYEEEE. CDR3 length: 18 residues. The CDR3 DNA follows: TGTGCCAGCAGCTTGAAGGGGACAGTCGTGGGTCTGAACACTGAAGCTTTCTTT. Translating gives CASSLKGTVVGLNTEAFF.

The gene calls are TRBV10-3 and TRBJ1-1; unclear D gene. The germline V and J ends were trimmed by 3 bases and 3 bases, with 5 bases remaining between them. CDR1 and CDR2 (germline): ENHRY, SYGVKD. The CDR3 extends over 12 amino acids. This CDR3 reads CAISDGYTEAFF. DNA of the CDR3: TGTGCCATCAGTGACGGGTACACTGAAGCTTTCTTT.

The J gene is TRBJ2-2, the V gene TRBV5-1, with 7 bases fitting TRBD1. CDR3 length: 14 residues. V shed 3 bases, J shed 6 bases, and the junction held 5 bases outside the gene matches. The germline gives CDR1 SGHRS, CDR2 YFSETQ. For the CDR3, the DNA is TGCGCCAGCAGCTCCAGGCAGGGGGCCGGGGAGCTGTTTTTT. This gives the protein CASSSRQGAGELFF.

The V gene is TRBV6-2 or TRBV6-3, the J gene TRBJ1-1, with TRBD1 as a possible D gene (5 bases). Germline CDR1 reads MNHEY; CDR2 reads SVGEGT. The CDR3 runs to 13 residues. The germline V and J ends were trimmed by 1 base and 5 bases, with 8 bases remaining between them. CDR3 bases: TGTGCCAGCAGTTACTTTAGGGGTACTGAAGCTTTCTTT. Protein product: CASSYFRGTEAFF.

V gene TRBV30 combines with J gene TRBJ1-2, with D hard to call. The germline CDR1 and CDR2 sequences are GTSNPN and SVGIG (reference sequence). This CDR3 comprises 10 residues. V was shortened by 5 bases and J by 8 bases, with 9 bases between the two germline ends. CDR3 protein: CAWGKGGYTF. The CDR3 DNA sequence: TGTGCCTGGGGAAAAGGGGGCTACACCTTC.

J is TRBJ1-5 and V is TRBV28; 9 bases map to TRBD1. Germline V CDR1 and CDR2: MDHEN, SYDVKM. The CDR3 is made up of 14 amino acids. The V gene end was trimmed by 5 bases and the J gene end by 6 bases; junction bases not matched to a gene: 5. CDR3 amino acids: CASSRGQGGQPQHF. The CDR3 DNA reads as TGTGCCAGCAGTCGGGGACAGGGAGGTCAGCCCCAGCATTTT.

The chain has TRBV11-2 and TRBJ2-7; perhaps D is TRBD1 or TRBD2 (6 bases each). The CDR3 extends over 13 amino acids. Germline V gene lookup returns CDR1 SGHAT and CDR2 FQNNGV. V was clipped by 5 bases and J by 4 bases, with 12 bases between them. CDR3 loop: CASSPGGLYEQYF. CDR3 nucleotide sequence: TGTGCCAGCAGCCCCGGGGGCCTATACGAGCAGTACTTC.

V usage is TRBV9 and J usage is TRBJ2-3; 9 bases agree with TRBD2. V gave up 0 bases and J gave up 4 bases; unmatched junction bases: 6. This CDR3 is built from 16 residues. The germline gives CDR1 SGDLS, CDR2 YYNGEE. DNA for the CDR3: TGTGCCAGCAGCGTAGGGCGGGGGGGCGTCGCAGATACGCAGTATTTT. Amino acids: CASSVGRGGVADTQYF. Full variable domain (rest looked up from reference TRBV9 and TRBJ2-3): DSGVTQTPKHLITATGQRVTLRCSPRSGDLSVYWYQQSLDQGLQFLIQYYNGEERAKGNILERFSAQQFPDLHSELNLSSLELGDSALYFCASSVGRGGVADTQYFGPGTRLTVL.

This rearrangement joins TRBV28 to TRBJ1-5; weak D call: TRBD1 (5 bases). The V gene lost 3 bases and the J gene lost 6 bases, with 12 bases spanning the gap. CDR1 MDHEN and CDR2 SYDVKM come from the germline V gene. The CDR3 is made up of 14 amino acids. The CDR3 protein is CASSFPGLGQPQHF. The CDR3 DNA reads TGTGCCAGCAGTTTTCCAGGGTTAGGTCAGCCCCAGCATTTT. The entire variable domain, with the rest obtained from reference TRBV28 and TRBJ1-5, is as follows: DVKVTQSSRYLVKRTGEKVFLECVQDMDHENMFWYRQDPGLGLRLIYFSYDVKMKEKGDIPEGYSVSREKKERFSLILESASTNQTSMYLCASSFPGLGQPQHFGDGTRLSIL.

The V gene is TRBV28, the J gene TRBJ1-5; 7 positions agree with TRBD1. In germline, CDR1 is MDHEN, CDR2 SYDVKM. The CDR3 length is 15 residues. V lost 5 bases, J lost 2 bases, and 6 bases stayed unmatched. CDR3 region: CASSDREVRNQPQHF. DNA of the CDR3: TGTGCCAGCAGTGACAGGGAAGTACGCAATCAGCCCCAGCATTTT.

The chain combines TRBV27 with TRBJ2-1, with 8 bases that match TRBD1. Per germline, CDR1 MNHEY and CDR2 SMNVEV (reference sequence). V gave up 2 bases and J gave up 7 bases; unmatched junction bases: 7. The CDR3 runs to 15 residues. CDR3 sequence: CASSLQGANGNEQFF. CDR3 sequence (DNA): TGTGCCAGCAGTTTACAGGGGGCGAACGGGAATGAGCAGTTCTTC.

This clone appeared a few times. The V and J genes are TRBV19 and TRBJ2-7, with 11 bases fitting TRBD2. The CDR3 runs to 15 residues. V lost 5 bases, J lost 3 bases, and 6 bases stayed unmatched. Germline V gene lookup returns CDR1 LNHDA and CDR2 SQIVND (reference sequence). The CDR3, as DNA: TGTGCCAGTAGTCTTACTAGCGGGGGCGTCTACGAGCAGTACTTC. It is translated as CASSLTSGGVYEQYF. Filled out from reference TRBV19 and TRBJ2-7, the complete variable domain reads DGGITQSPKYLFRKEGQNVTLSCEQNLNHDAMYWYRQDPGQGLRLIYYSQIVNDFQKGDIAEGYSVSREKKESFPLTVTSAQKNPTAFYLCASSLTSGGVYEQYFGPGTRLTVT.

The CDR3 is CASSPTGTPPVQYF. CDR3 bases: TGTGCCAGCAGCCCCACCGGGACCCCTCCGGTGCAGTACTTC. This rearrangement joins TRBV27 to TRBJ2-7; D possibly uses TRBD1 or TRBD2 (5 bases each). Looked up from germline, CDR1 is MNHEY and CDR2 is SMNVEV (reference sequence). V lost 6 bases and J lost 9, with 21 bases in between. The CDR3 length is 14 residues.

V is TRBV28 and J is TRBJ2-7; D is uncertain. Looked up from germline, CDR1 is MDHEN and CDR2 is SYDVKM. This CDR3 contains 14 residues. The germline V and J ends were trimmed by 8 bases and 0 bases, with 14 bases remaining between them. CDR3 nucleotide sequence: TGTGCCAGCTCGCAGACACCCAGCTCCTACGAGCAGTACTTC. Translating gives CASSQTPSSYEQYF.

The CDR3 here is CASSRLAGGRDTQYF. The DNA of the CDR3 is TGTGCCAGCAGCAGACTAGCGGGGGGGCGAGATACGCAGTATTTT. This chain connects TRBV2 to TRBJ2-3, with 14 positions matching TRBD2. The CDR3 has 15 residues. The V and J ends lost 6 bases and 5 bases, in that order; junction bases with no gene match: 4. CDR1 SNHLY and CDR2 FYNNEI come from the germline V gene. The variable domain in full, completed from reference TRBV2 and TRBJ2-3, reads EPEVTQTPSHQVTQMGQEVILRCVPISNHLYFYWYRQILGQKVEFLVSFYNNEISEKSEIFDDQFSVERPDGSNFTLKIRSTKLEDSAMYFCASSRLAGGRDTQYFGPGTRLTVL.

The chain links TRBV7-8 to TRBJ2-3; D might be TRBD1 or TRBD2, each matching 5 bases. Trimming stripped 5 bases from V and 2 bases from J, with 8 bases between. CDR1 SGHVS and CDR2 FQNEAQ come from the germline V gene. The CDR3 consists of 13 residues. In DNA, the CDR3 is TGTGCCAGCAGCCCGGGGACCACAGATACGCAGTATTTT. It codes for CASSPGTTDTQYF.

The chain carries TRBV29-1 and TRBJ2-7, with 12 bases matching TRBD2. This CDR3 is built from 15 residues. The V segment lost 3 bases and the J segment 2 bases; nucleotides outside the gene matches: 5. Germline CDR1 SQVTM, CDR2 ANQGSEA. CDR3 residues: CSVELAGGRTYEQYF. CDR3 bases: TGCAGCGTTGAGCTAGCGGGGGGGAGGACCTACGAGCAGTACTTC.

The chain couples TRBV28 to TRBJ1-1, with D maybe TRBD1 (5 bases). From germline, CDR1 is MDHEN and CDR2 SYDVKM. This CDR3 region has 13 residues. V was cut by 6 bases and J by 7 bases, with 15 bases left in between. CDR3 sequence (DNA): TGTGCCAGCAGGGGGGGGTGGGGGGGTGAAGCTTTCTTT. It specifies CASRGGWGGEAFF. The entire variable domain, with the rest obtained from reference TRBV28 and TRBJ1-1, is as follows: DVKVTQSSRYLVKRTGEKVFLECVQDMDHENMFWYRQDPGLGLRLIYFSYDVKMKEKGDIPEGYSVSREKKERFSLILESASTNQTSMYLCASRGGWGGEAFFGQGTRLTVV.

By share, this clone ranks as medium-sized. The chain is built from TRBV7-8 and TRBJ2-7; D uncertain. CDR3 size: 14 residues. The V and J ends lost 5 bases and 4 bases respectively, with 15 bases between them. CDR1 is SGHVS and CDR2 is FQNEAQ in the germline V gene. Here the CDR3 reads CASSLTQTVYEQYF. The CDR3 bases are TGTGCCAGCAGCCTGACCCAGACCGTTTACGAGCAGTACTTC.